A single sample is the source of the 28 T cell receptor beta chains below, sequenced in a study of T cell changes during pregnancy in multiple sclerosis. The table came from immunoSEQ multiplex PCR; TCRdb's copy has only in-frame clones and leaves some out. The sample holds around 65,000 clones, over 80% seen once. The sample consisted of peripheral blood, taken in the second trimester of pregnancy. These receptors were obtained from a female donor in good health, enrolled as a control in a pregnancy study.

This clone occurred a few times. The chain has TRBV28 and TRBJ1-2; D is perhaps TRBD1 (6 bases). The CDR3 runs 13 residues. V dropped 7 bases and J dropped 2 bases, with 11 bases sitting between them. Germline V gives CDR1 MDHEN, CDR2 SYDVKM. The CDR3 coding sequence is TGTGCCAGCACGTCAGGGGTGAACTATGGCTACACCTTC. It codes for CASTSGVNYGYTF.

This clone appeared once. The chain employs TRBV7-6 and TRBJ2-2; 10 bases align to TRBD2. The V and J ends lost 2 bases and 9 bases, in that order; junction bases with no gene match: 9. The germline V gene has CDR1 SGHVS and CDR2 FNYEAQ. The CDR3 totals 16 residues. As DNA, the CDR3 is TGTGCCAGCAGCTTAAGGCCTAGCGGGAGTTCGAGGGAGCTGTTTTTT. Its translation: CASSLRPSGSSRELFF.

This chain connects TRBV18 to TRBJ1-5; a weak D match, TRBD1 (5 bases). The CDR3 length is 15 residues. V was clipped by 3 bases and J by 4 bases, with 13 bases between them. Germline-derived CDR1 and CDR2 are KGHSH and LQKENI. The CDR3 loop is CASSPGLPENQPQHF. The CDR3 DNA sequence: TGTGCCAGCTCACCGGGGCTCCCGGAGAATCAGCCCCAGCATTTT.

This chain connects TRBV15 to TRBJ1-6, with a tentative D call TRBD1 (5 bases). This CDR3 is built from 15 residues. CDR1 and CDR2 from the germline V gene are LNHNV and YYDKDF (reference sequence). Trimming pared 0 bases from V and 10 bases from J, leaving 13 bases between. CDR3 loop: CATSRDRTEGSPLHF. CDR3 coding DNA: TGTGCCACCAGCAGAGATCGCACGGAGGGGTCACCCCTCCACTTT.

This chain joins TRBV6-5 and TRBJ2-7, with D possibly being TRBD2 (5 bases). The CDR3 runs to 13 residues. The germline CDR1 and CDR2 sequences are MNHEY and SVGAGI. V lost 7 bases and J 6 bases, leaving 16 bases between the germline ends. In nucleotides, the CDR3 is TGTGCCAGCACCATCCTAGGGAGTCCCGAGCAGTACTTC. Translating gives CASTILGSPEQYF.

This chain uses TRBV4-1 with TRBJ1-6; D not resolved. Between the trimmed V and J ends, which lost 2 bases and 3 bases, there was a span of 23 bases. Germline V gene lookup returns CDR1 MGHRA and CDR2 YSYEKL. This CDR3 has 20 amino acids. CDR3 protein: CASSQLPPTVLLIYNSPLHF. The CDR3 nucleotides read TGCGCCAGCAGCCAACTCCCACCTACCGTACTGCTGATCTATAATTCACCCCTCCACTTT.

This clone was detected many times. V gene TRBV19 combines with J gene TRBJ2-7; a weak D match, TRBD1 (6 bases). Germline-derived CDR1 and CDR2 are LNHDA and SQIVND (reference sequence). There are 13 residues in the CDR3. V was trimmed by 0 bases and J by 5 bases, leaving 8 bases between them. The CDR3 protein is CASSIDRGNEQYF. The CDR3 nucleotides are TGTGCCAGTAGTATAGACAGGGGAAACGAGCAGTACTTC.

The chain couples TRBV6-1 to TRBJ1-2; 10 bases are a match to TRBD1. Germline CDR1 and CDR2: MNHNS and SASEGT. The ends lost 5 bases at V and 4 bases at J; junction bases unmatched: 1. This CDR3 contains 13 residues. The CDR3 bases are TGTGCCAGCAGTAGGACAGGGGGCTATGGCTACACCTTC. As protein: CASSRTGGYGYTF.

This chain connects TRBV6-6 to TRBJ2-1, with a weak D call TRBD2 (5 bases). The CDR3 length is 13 residues. V was cut by 2 bases and J by 9 bases, with 11 bases left in between. Per the germline V gene, CDR1 is MNHNY and CDR2 is SVGAGI (reference sequence). The chain's CDR3 is CASSYGPRVEQFF. In DNA form, the CDR3 reads TGTGCCAGCAGTTACGGACCGCGGGTTGAGCAGTTCTTC.

The gene calls are TRBV4-1 and TRBJ1-2, with D maybe TRBD1 (5 bases). The CDR3 runs to 15 residues. V shed 0 bases and J shed 7 bases, with 15 bases lying between them. Per germline, CDR1 MGHRA and CDR2 YSYEKL. This CDR3 reads CASSQDQGRAGGYTF. CDR3 bases: TGCGCCAGCAGCCAAGATCAAGGCAGGGCTGGTGGCTACACCTTC.

This chain uses TRBV28 with TRBJ1-4; no clear D. The CDR3 is made up of 13 amino acids. Trimming removed 5 bases from V and 6 bases from J, with 10 bases in between. In germline, CDR1 is MDHEN, CDR2 SYDVKM. This CDR3 is CASSGPFHEKLFF. The CDR3 DNA sequence: TGTGCCAGCAGTGGGCCCTTCCATGAAAAACTGTTTTTT. Supplemented by reference TRBV28 and TRBJ1-4, the full variable domain reads DVKVTQSSRYLVKRTGEKVFLECVQDMDHENMFWYRQDPGLGLRLIYFSYDVKMKEKGDIPEGYSVSREKKERFSLILESASTNQTSMYLCASSGPFHEKLFFGSGTQLSVL.

V and J are TRBV19 and TRBJ1-1, with no clear D. Germline CDR1 LNHDA, CDR2 SQIVND (reference sequence). Trimming took off 5 bases at V and 2 bases at J, with 15 bases between the two ends. This CDR3 spans 15 amino acids. In nucleotides, the CDR3 is TGTGCCAGTAGTGTCCCGGGAGAGGGTAACACTGAAGCTTTCTTT. This sequence encodes CASSVPGEGNTEAFF.

The chain employs TRBV5-1 and TRBJ2-5; possible D gene TRBD2, 5 bases. Trimming removed 0 bases from V and 4 bases from J, with 10 bases in between. The CDR3 loop spans 14 amino acids. Germline V gives CDR1 SGHRS, CDR2 YFSETQ. CDR3 residues: CASSLGGGGETQYF. The DNA for the CDR3 is TGCGCCAGCAGCTTGGGCGGCGGAGGAGAGACCCAGTACTTC.

V usage is TRBV7-6 and J usage is TRBJ2-3, with a possible D match to TRBD1 (5 bases). The CDR3 has 14 residues. Germline V gene data show CDR1 as SGHVS and CDR2 as FNYEAQ. Trimming removed 3 bases from V and 10 bases from J, with 17 bases in between. CDR3 nucleotides: TGTGCCAGCAGCTTGATTTCAGGGCCAGGTCCGCAGTATTTT. Its protein is CASSLISGPGPQYF.

The J gene is TRBJ2-3, the V gene TRBV4-1, with 10 bases that match TRBD2. There are 16 residues in the CDR3. Germline V gene sequence: CDR1 MGHRA, CDR2 YSYEKL. With 4 bases clipped from V and 1 base from J, the junction kept 5 bases outside the gene matches. The CDR3: CASSRLSGGGTDTQYF. CDR3 in DNA: TGCGCCAGCAGCCGGTTGAGCGGGGGGGGCACAGATACGCAGTATTTT.

The chain joins TRBV6-1 to TRBJ2-1; no clear D gene. The CDR3 totals 13 residues. V shed 0 bases and J shed 5 bases, with 5 bases lying between them. CDR1 and CDR2 from the germline V gene are MNHNS and SASEGT. For the CDR3, the DNA is TGTGCCAGCAGTGAAGCGACAAACAATGAGCAGTTCTTC. This encodes CASSEATNNEQFF.

The gene calls are TRBV7-9 and TRBJ1-6; D ambiguous. In germline, CDR1 is SEHNR, CDR2 FQNEAQ (reference sequence). Trimming removed 3 bases at V and 7 bases at J, with 16 bases between. The CDR3 consists of 16 residues. The CDR3 DNA is TGTGCCAGCAGCTTCCCCCGAGTGCCCCAAAATTCACCCCTCCACTTT. This encodes CASSFPRVPQNSPLHF.

J is TRBJ1-1 and V is TRBV13; D gene ambiguous. V shed 5 bases and J shed 7 bases, with 11 bases lying between them. The CDR3 is 12 amino acids. Germline loops: CDR1 PRHDT, CDR2 FYEKMQ (reference sequence). CDR3 loop: CASSPGGLEAFF. The CDR3, as DNA: TGTGCCAGCAGCCCGGGAGGCCTTGAAGCTTTCTTT.

This clone appeared a few times. The CDR3 coding sequence is TGTGCCATCAGTGTTTTGGGGGGGCGCAGAAAAACTGGAAACACCATATATTTT. Amino acid sequence: CAISVLGGRRKTGNTIYF. The chain uses TRBV10-3 and TRBJ1-3, with D tentatively TRBD1 (6 bases). The CDR3 contains 18 residues. Per the germline V gene, CDR1 is ENHRY and CDR2 is SYGVKD. The V gene lost 4 bases and the J gene lost 2 bases, with 21 bases spanning the gap.

The chain uses TRBV10-3 and TRBJ2-1; 7 bases agree with TRBD1. CDR3 length: 15 residues. Germline values: CDR1 ENHRY, CDR2 SYGVKD. The ends lost 4 bases at V and 2 bases at J; junction bases unmatched: 5. The CDR3 nucleotides are TGTGCCATCAGTGGAGACAGGGAACCCTACAATGAGCAGTTCTTC. Amino acid sequence: CAISGDREPYNEQFF.

This clone was found once. This chain connects TRBV5-1 to TRBJ2-5, with 7 positions matching TRBD1. This CDR3 has 14 residues. Germline assignment: CDR1 SGHRS and CDR2 YFSETQ. V lost 6 bases, J lost 5 bases, and 10 bases stayed unmatched. CDR3 residues: CASKTGIFMETQYF. The CDR3, as DNA: TGCGCCAGCAAGACAGGGATATTCATGGAGACCCAGTACTTC.

This chain links TRBV7-3 with TRBJ2-3, with D maybe TRBD2 (7 bases). The CDR3 runs to 17 residues. V was clipped by 5 bases and J by 5 bases, with 23 bases between them. Germline V CDR1 and CDR2: SGHTA, FQGTGA. CDR3 sequence reads: CASSQEGLGGGGDTQYF. As DNA, the CDR3 is TGTGCCAGCAGCCAAGAGGGGTTGGGAGGGGGGGGAGATACGCAGTATTTT. The full variable domain, with the rest looked up from reference TRBV7-3 and TRBJ2-3, is GAGVSQTPSNKVTEKGKYVELRCDPISGHTALYWYRQSLGQGPEFLIYFQGTGAADDSGLPNDRFFAVRPEGSVSTLKIQRTERGDSAVYLCASSQEGLGGGGDTQYFGPGTRLTVL.

This clone was seen a few times. The chain joins TRBV5-8 to TRBJ2-5; 15 bases fit TRBD2. The germline V gene has CDR1 SGHTS and CDR2 YDEGEE. This CDR3 is 15 amino acids long. Trimming took 2 bases from V and 5 from J; bases not matched to a gene: 1. The CDR3 region has the DNA TGTGCCAGCAGCTTCGGACTAGCGGGAGGGGAGACCCAGTACTTC. Its translation is CASSFGLAGGETQYF.

This clone has only a few counts. CDR3 in amino acids: CASSETNTGELFF. The CDR3 coding sequence is TGTGCCAGCAGTGAGACTAACACCGGGGAGCTGTTTTTT. The chain employs TRBV6-4 and TRBJ2-2; D gene unclear. Germline V gene lookup returns CDR1 MRHNA and CDR2 SNTAGT. V dropped 3 bases and J dropped 2 bases, with 4 bases sitting between them. The CDR3 is made up of 13 amino acids.

The chain couples TRBV6-6 to TRBJ1-1, with 10 positions matching TRBD1. The V and J ends lost 6 bases and 1 base, in that order; junction bases with no gene match: 5. CDR1 and CDR2 (germline): MNHNY, SVGAGI (reference sequence). The CDR3 runs to 15 residues. CDR3 sequence: CASRGGTGANTEAFF. In nucleotides, the CDR3 is TGTGCCAGCAGAGGGGGGACAGGGGCGAACACTGAAGCTTTCTTT.

The V gene is TRBV6-6, the J gene TRBJ2-1; the match to TRBD2 covers 7 bases. V was pared by 6 bases and J by 0 bases, with 5 bases of the junction left unmatched. Germline assignment: CDR1 MNHNY and CDR2 SVGAGI (reference sequence). The CDR3 is made up of 15 amino acids. The CDR3 spells CASRPGGSSYNEQFF. CDR3 bases: TGTGCCAGCAGACCAGGCGGGAGCTCCTACAATGAGCAGTTCTTC.

J is TRBJ1-2 and V is TRBV7-2, with a tentative D call TRBD1 (5 bases). CDR3 length: 15 amino acids. The V gene's germline CDR1 is SGHTA and CDR2 FQGNSA. Trimming took off 1 base at V and 3 bases at J, with 12 bases between the two ends. The CDR3: CASSLDSQGYYGYTF. CDR3 nucleotide sequence: TGTGCCAGCAGCTTAGACTCGCAGGGATACTATGGCTACACCTTC.

V gene TRBV10-3 combines with J gene TRBJ2-1, with 7 bases that match TRBD2. The CDR3 sequence is 14 residues long. V lost 7 bases, J lost 10 bases, and 13 bases stayed unmatched. The germline CDR1 and CDR2 sequences are ENHRY and SYGVKD. The CDR3 DNA reads as TGTGCCATCAAGGGGCGTGGGGGGGTCGGGGAGCAGTTCTTC. It specifies CAIKGRGGVGEQFF.